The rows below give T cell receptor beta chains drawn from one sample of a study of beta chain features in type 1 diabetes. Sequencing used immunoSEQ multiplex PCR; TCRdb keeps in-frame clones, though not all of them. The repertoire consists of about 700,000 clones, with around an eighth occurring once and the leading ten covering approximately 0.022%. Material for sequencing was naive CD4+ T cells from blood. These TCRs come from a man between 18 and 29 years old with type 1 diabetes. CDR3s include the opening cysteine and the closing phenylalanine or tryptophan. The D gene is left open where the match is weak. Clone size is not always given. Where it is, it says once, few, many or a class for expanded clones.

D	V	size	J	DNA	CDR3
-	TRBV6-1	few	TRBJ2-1	TGTGCCAGCGTTAACTACAATGAGCAGTTCTTC	CASVNYNEQFF
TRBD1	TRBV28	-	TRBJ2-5	TGTGCCAGCAGTCCCAGGGGGCGAACCTCAGAGACCCAGTACTTC	CASSPRGRTSETQYF
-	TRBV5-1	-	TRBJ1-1	TGCGCCAGCAGCTTGGGATCAGGGAACACTGAAGCTTTCTTT	CASSLGSGNTEAFF
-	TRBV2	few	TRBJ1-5	TGTGCCAGCCAGTTACAGGGAGGCAATCAGCCCCAGCATTTT	CASQLQGGNQPQHF
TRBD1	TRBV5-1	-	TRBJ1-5	TGCGCCAGCAGCTTGGCCCCGACAGGGAACAATCAGCCCCAGCATTTT	CASSLAPTGNNQPQHF
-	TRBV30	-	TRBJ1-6	TGTGCCTGGAGTGTGGGAGGGTCACCCCTCCACTTT	CAWSVGGSPLHF
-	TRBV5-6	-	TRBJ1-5	TGTGCCAGCAGCACCGGGGCCTCATTGCCCCAGCATTTT	CASSTGASLPQHF
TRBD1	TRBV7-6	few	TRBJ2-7	TGTGCCAGCAGCTTAGGTGGACAGGGGTCGGAAGAGCAGTACTTC	CASSLGGQGSEEQYF
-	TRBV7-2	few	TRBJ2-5	TGTGCCAGCAGCTTAGGGCCTATTCGGGAGACCCAGTACTTC	CASSLGPIRETQYF
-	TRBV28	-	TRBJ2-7	TGTGCCAGCAGCTACTCAGGGGCCCCCGAATCCTACGAGCAGTACTTC	CASSYSGAPESYEQYF
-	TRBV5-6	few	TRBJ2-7	TGTGCCAGCAGCTGGAGCTCCTACGAGCAGTACTTC	CASSWSSYEQYF
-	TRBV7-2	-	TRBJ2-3	TGTGCCAGCAGCCCCACCGGGGCCACAGATACGCAGTATTTT	CASSPTGATDTQYF
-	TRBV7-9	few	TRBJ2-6	TGTGCCAGCACCCCATTGACTGGGGCCAACGTCCTGACTTTC	CASTPLTGANVLTF
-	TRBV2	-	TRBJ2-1	TGTGCCAGCAGTGGCGGTCACAATGAGCAGTTCTTC	CASSGGHNEQFF
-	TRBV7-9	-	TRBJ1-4	TGTGCCAGCGCGGGGGGCCAACATGGGTATGAAAAACTGTTTTTT	CASAGGQHGYEKLFF
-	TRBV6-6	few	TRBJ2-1	TGTGCCAGCAGTTACCCCCCAGGGTACAATGAGCAGTTCTTC	CASSYPPGYNEQFF
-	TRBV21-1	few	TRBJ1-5	TGTGCCAGCAGCAAAGGTGGGGGCCGGTTGAGAAATCAGCCCCAGCATTTT	CASSKGGGRLRNQPQHF
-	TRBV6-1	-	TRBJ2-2	TGTGCCAGCAGTGATTTGGCAGGGCATTACACCGGGGAGCTGTTTTTT	CASSDLAGHYTGELFF
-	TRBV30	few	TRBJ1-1	TGTGCCTGGAGTCGGACCGAGAACACTGAAGCTTTCTTT	CAWSRTENTEAFF
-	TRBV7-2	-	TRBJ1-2	TGTGCCAGCAGCTTAGCGCAGGGCTCCTATGGCTACACCTTC	CASSLAQGSYGYTF
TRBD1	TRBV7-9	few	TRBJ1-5	TGTGCCAGCAGCCCCGGGACAGGGAATCAGCCCCAGCATTTT	CASSPGTGNQPQHF
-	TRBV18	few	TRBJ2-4	TGTGCCAGCTCAACGACCCAGAGCGGAAACATTCAGTACTTC	CASSTTQSGNIQYF
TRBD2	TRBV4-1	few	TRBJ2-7	TGCGCCAGCAGCCAAGTTCCCAGTGCGGGGGATGGCTACGAGCAGTACTTC	CASSQVPSAGDGYEQYF
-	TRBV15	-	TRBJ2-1	TGTGCCACCAGCGGATGGTGGGGGGCTGCGACCTACAATGAGCAGTTCTTC	CATSGWWGAATYNEQFF
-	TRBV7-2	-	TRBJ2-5	TGTGCCAGCAGCTTTGGCCCGGGGTTCGGGGAGACCCAGTACTTC	CASSFGPGFGETQYF
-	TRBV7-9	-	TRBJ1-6	TGTGCCAGCAGGGCAGAGCAGTATAATTCACCCCTCCACTTT	CASRAEQYNSPLHF
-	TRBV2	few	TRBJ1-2	TGTGCCAGCCGGATGGGGGAGAACTATGGCTACACCTTC	CASRMGENYGYTF